A single T cell receptor beta chain is shown here with its context. A much larger clone is a single base away; this may be a read error. These data originate in a study of blood T cells in healthy people across ages. PCR was performed a second time for roughly 7 to 12 cycles using a sample-barcoded 5' primer and a J-beta primer mix. Using its own MiXCR run on the 5' RACE reads, TCRdb lists one record per CDR3 protein. Here the sample spans more than 1 million distinct CDR3 sequences, around 45% being singletons. The CDR3 sequence is 14 residues long. Per the germline V gene, CDR1 is KGHSH and CDR2 is LQKENI.

The specimen was blood. The TCR comes from a woman in her fifties or sixties in good health. J is TRBJ2-1 and V is TRBV18; tentatively, D is TRBD2 (5 bases). CDR3 region: CASSIGIRNNERFF. The CDR3 coding sequence is TGTGCCAGCTCAATCGGGATACGAAACAATGAGCGGTTCTTC.